This T cell receptor beta chain came from a study of T cell clonotyping in hematopoietic cell transplantation. General study findings and limits: Pathologically expanded recipient clonotypes increased progressively from day 30 to day 180 as diversity fell. At the given depth, recipient repertoires were over 95% de novo clonotypes.

This clone came up a few times. Its antigen is undetermined. Blood collection times were about day -28 and days 30, 100, 180 posttransplant. Germline V gene lookup returns CDR1 SGHDN and CDR2 FVKESK. The V end was cut by 4 bases, the J end by 4 bases, with 10 bases between. This CDR3 region has 13 residues. Repertoires were generated with immunoSEQ multiplex PCR, while TCRdb's copy carries only in-frame clones and drops some. The table includes 3,500 to 4,500 clones, approximately 20% detected once. The sequencing here drew on peripheral blood mononuclear cells, taken 30 days after allogeneic stem cell transplant. This receptor was obtained from a male patient in his fifties who had an allogeneic stem cell transplant from a related donor, so the T cells may come from the graft donor. Some clones in this sample may be carry-over from other donors' samples. The chain is built from TRBV14 and TRBJ1-2; maybe TRBD1 (5 bases). The CDR3 is CASSPGRAYGYTF. CDR3 nucleotide sequence: TGTGCCAGCAGCCCGGGACGAGCCTATGGCTACACCTTC. The whole variable domain, filled in from reference TRBV14 and TRBJ1-2, reads EAGVTQFPSHSVIEKGQTVTLRCDPISGHDNLYWYRRVMGKEIKFLLHFVKESKQDESGMPNNRFLAERTGGTYSTLKVQPAELEDSGVYFCASSPGRAYGYTFGSGTRLTVV.